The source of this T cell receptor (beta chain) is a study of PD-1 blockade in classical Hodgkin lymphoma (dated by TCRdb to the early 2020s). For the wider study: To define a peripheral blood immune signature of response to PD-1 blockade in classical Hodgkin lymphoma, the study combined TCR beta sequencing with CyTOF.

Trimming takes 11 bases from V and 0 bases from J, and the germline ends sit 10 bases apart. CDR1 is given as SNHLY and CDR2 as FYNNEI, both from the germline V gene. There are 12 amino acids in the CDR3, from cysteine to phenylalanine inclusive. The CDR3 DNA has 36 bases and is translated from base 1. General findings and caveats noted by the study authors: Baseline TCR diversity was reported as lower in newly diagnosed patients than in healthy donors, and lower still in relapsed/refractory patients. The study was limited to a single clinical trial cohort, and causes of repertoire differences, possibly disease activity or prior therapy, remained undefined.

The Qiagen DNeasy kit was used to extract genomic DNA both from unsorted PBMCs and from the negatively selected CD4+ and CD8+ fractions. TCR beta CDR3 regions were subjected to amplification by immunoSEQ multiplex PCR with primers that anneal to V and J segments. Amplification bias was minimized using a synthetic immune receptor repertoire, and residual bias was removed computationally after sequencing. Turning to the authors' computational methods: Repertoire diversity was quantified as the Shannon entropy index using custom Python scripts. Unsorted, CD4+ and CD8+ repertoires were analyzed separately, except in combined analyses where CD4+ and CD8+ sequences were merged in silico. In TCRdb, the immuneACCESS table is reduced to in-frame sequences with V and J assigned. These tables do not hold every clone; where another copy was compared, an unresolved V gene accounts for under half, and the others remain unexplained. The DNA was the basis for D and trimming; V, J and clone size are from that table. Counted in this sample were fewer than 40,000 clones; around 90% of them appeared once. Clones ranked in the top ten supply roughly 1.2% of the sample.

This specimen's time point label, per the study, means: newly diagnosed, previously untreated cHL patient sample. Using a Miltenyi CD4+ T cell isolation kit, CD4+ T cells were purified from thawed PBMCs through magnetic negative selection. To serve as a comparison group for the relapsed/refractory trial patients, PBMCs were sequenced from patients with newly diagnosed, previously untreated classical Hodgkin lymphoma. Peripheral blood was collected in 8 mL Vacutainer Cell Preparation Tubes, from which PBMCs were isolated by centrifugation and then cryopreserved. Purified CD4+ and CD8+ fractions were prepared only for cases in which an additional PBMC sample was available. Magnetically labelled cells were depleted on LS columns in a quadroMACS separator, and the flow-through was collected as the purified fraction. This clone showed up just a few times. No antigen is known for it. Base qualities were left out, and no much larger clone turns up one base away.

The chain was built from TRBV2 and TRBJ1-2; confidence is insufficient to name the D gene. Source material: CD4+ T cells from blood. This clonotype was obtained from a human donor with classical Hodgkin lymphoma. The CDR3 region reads CAGGRANYGYTF. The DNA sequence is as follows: TGTGCCGGCGGGCGAGCTAACTATGGCTACACCTTC.